The clone carrying this TCR beta chain occurred many times. Covering alpha and beta chains, TRAV- and TRBV-specific primers were used for the first-strand cDNA. For amplifying TCRs, the PCR ran for around 20 cycles with Phusion, which was used together with a constant-region primer and the adapter on the V primers. Isolated mRNA underwent amplification via in vitro transcription. From the reads, TCRdb called clonotypes with MiXCR, one entry per CDR3 protein. The sample shows 65,000 to 85,000 distinct CDR3 sequences, 15% to 20% of them seen only once. This sample is drawn from a study of low-dose radiotherapy and immunotherapy resistance in tumors. Study information: Every two weeks, cyclophosphamide 200 mg/m2 was infused one day before radiation plus immunotherapy.

As for time point: after trial treatment. Documented treatment: LDRT plus nivolumab, ipilimumab, low-dose cyclophosphamide and aspirin (RACIN trial). The donors, trial participants, received nivolumab, ipilimumab, aspirin, low-dose cyclophosphamide and low-dose radiotherapy. Solid tumors that lacked tumor-infiltrating lymphocytes and were advanced were present in eligible patients. Looked up from germline, CDR1 is GTSNPN and CDR2 is SVGIG (reference sequence). The CDR3 length is 14 residues. The V segment lost 0 bases and the J segment 6 bases; nucleotides outside the gene matches: 7. This receptor was identified in a male donor with prostate cancer. The rearrangement uses TRBV30 and TRBJ2-7; TRBD1 agrees at 8 bases. Sequencing used PBMCs, obtained after low-dose radiotherapy plus immunotherapy. CDR3 coding DNA: TGTGCCTGGAGTGTGGGGACAGGAACCCCCGAGCAGTACTTC. The encoded protein is CAWSVGTGTPEQYF.